This TCR beta chain was sequenced in a study of cytomegalovirus exposure and HLA in healthy donors. The sample holds one count of this clone. Germline loops: CDR1 LGHNA, CDR2 YNFKEQ. This CDR3 has 19 residues. V shed 1 base and J 0 bases; nucleotides not matched to a gene: 4. Amplification used 60 Vbeta primers and 13 Jbeta primers. Here immunoSEQ multiplex PCR was the method, and the copy in TCRdb shows in-frame clones only, minus some. The table includes 100,000 to 150,000 clones, 81% detected once. The specimen sequenced was PBMCs. This receptor was obtained from a man aged 18 to 29 in good health and CMV-seronegative. The chain has TRBV4-2 and TRBJ2-1, with 15 bases fitting TRBD2. The chain's CDR3 is CASSQGGTSGGSSYNEQFF. The DNA of the CDR3 is TGTGCCAGCAGCCAAGGGGGGACTAGCGGGGGGAGCTCCTACAATGAGCAGTTCTTC.